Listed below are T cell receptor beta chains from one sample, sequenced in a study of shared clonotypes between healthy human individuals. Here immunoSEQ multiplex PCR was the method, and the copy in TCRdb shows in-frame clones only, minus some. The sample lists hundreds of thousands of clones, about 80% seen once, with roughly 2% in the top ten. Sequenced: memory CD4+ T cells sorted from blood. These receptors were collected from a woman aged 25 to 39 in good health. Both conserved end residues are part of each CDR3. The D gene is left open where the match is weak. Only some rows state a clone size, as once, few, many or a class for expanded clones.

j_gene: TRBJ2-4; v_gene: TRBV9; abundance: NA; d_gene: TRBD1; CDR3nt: TGTGCCAGCAGGGTTCAGGGGGCCTCCTCACTAGCCAAAAACATTCAGTACTTC; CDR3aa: CASRVQGASSLAKNIQYF
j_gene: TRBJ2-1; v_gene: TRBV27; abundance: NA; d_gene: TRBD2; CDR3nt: TGTGCCAGCAGCCCCCGCGATGGCGGGAGTTACAATGAGCAGTTCTTC; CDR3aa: CASSPRDGGSYNEQFF
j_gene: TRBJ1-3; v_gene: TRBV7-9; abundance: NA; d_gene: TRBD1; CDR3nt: TGTGCCAGCAGCCGAGGGGACAGTCCAACCACCATATATTTT; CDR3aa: CASSRGDSPTTIYF
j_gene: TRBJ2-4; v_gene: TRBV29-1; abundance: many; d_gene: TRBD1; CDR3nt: TGCAGCGTTGAAGATGGTCAACAGGGGGTTGGTCACATTCAGTACTTC; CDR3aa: CSVEDGQQGVGHIQYF
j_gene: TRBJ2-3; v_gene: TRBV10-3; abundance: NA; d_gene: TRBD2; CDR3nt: TGTGCCATCAGTGATGAGCGGGAGGGCCGATCTGGCACAGATACGCAGTATTTT; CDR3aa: CAISDEREGRSGTDTQYF
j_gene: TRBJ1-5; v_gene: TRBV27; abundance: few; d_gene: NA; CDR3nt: TGTGCCAACTTTACAGGGCGGGATCAGCCCCAGCATTTT; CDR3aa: CANFTGRDQPQHF
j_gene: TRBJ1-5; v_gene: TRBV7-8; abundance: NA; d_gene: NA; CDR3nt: TGTGCCAGCAGCTTACAGGAGGGGCATAGCAATCAGCCCCAGCATTTT; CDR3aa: CASSLQEGHSNQPQHF
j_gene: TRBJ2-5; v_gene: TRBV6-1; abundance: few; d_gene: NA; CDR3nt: TGTGCCAGCAGGGGGACCAACCGCGGGGAGACCCAGTACTTC; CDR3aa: CASRGTNRGETQYF
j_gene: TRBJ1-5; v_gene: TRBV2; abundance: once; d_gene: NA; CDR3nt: TGTGCCAGCAGTGAAGAGAAATACCGTCAGCCCCAGCATTTT; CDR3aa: CASSEEKYRQPQHF
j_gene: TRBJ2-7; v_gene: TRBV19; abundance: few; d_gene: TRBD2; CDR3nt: TGTGCCAGTAGTATACAACTAGCGGGAGTCGAGCAGTACTTC; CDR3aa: CASSIQLAGVEQYF
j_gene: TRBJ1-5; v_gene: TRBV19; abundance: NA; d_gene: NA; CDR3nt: TGTGCCAGTAGTGCGACATTGGATCAGCCCCAGCATTTT; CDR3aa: CASSATLDQPQHF
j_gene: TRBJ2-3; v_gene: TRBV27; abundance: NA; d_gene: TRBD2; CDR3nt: TGTGCCACCGGGGGAGGGCTTTTACGCACAGATACGCAGTATTTT; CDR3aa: CATGGGLLRTDTQYF
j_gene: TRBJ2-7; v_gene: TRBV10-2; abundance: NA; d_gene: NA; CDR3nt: TGCGCCAGCAACAGACTAGGTGTGCTCTACGAGCAGTACTTC; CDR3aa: CASNRLGVLYEQYF
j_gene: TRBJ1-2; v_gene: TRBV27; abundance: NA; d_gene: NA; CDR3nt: TGTGCCAGCAGCCGACAGTCCGCTAACTATGGCTACACCTTC; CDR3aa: CASSRQSANYGYTF
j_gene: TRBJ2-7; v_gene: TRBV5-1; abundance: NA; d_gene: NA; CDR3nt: TGCGCCAGCAGCTCGGGGGTGGACAGGTCCTACGAGCAGTACTTC; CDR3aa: CASSSGVDRSYEQYF
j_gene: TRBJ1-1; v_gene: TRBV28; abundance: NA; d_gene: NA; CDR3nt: TGTGCCAGCAGTCTCCCAGGGCGGATTGAAGCTTTCTTT; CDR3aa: CASSLPGRIEAFF
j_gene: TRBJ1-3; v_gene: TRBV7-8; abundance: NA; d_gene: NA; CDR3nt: TGTGCCAGCAGCTTAGATGGTAACTCTGGAAACACCATATATTTT; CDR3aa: CASSLDGNSGNTIYF
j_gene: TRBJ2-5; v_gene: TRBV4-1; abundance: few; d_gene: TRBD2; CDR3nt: TGCGCCAGCAGCCAACTAGCGGGAGCGGGTGGGTTGGAGACCCAGTACTTC; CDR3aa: CASSQLAGAGGLETQYF
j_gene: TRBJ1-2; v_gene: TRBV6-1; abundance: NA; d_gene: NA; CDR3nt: TGTGCCAGCACCCGAGGGGTATTCGACTATGGCTACACCTTC; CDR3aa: CASTRGVFDYGYTF
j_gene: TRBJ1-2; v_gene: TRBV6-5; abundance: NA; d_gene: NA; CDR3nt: TGTGCCAGCAGCCGGGACTGGTATGGCTACACCTTC; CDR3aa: CASSRDWYGYTF
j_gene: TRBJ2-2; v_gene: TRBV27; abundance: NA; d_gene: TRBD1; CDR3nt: TGTGCCAGCAGTTTTACAACAGGGGTCACCGGGGAGCTGTTTTTT; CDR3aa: CASSFTTGVTGELFF
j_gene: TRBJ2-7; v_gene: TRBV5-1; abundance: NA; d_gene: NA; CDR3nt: TGCGCCAGCAGCTTAATGGGGTCGGCCTACGAGCAGTACTTC; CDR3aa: CASSLMGSAYEQYF
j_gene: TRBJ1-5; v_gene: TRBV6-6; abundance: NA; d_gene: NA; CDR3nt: TGTGCCAGCAGCTCCGGGGGGGGCAATCAGCCCCAGCATTTT; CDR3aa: CASSSGGGNQPQHF
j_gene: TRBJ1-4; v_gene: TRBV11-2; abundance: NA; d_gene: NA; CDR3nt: TGTGCCAGCAGCGGAAAAGGGACACGGGGTGAAAAACTGTTTTTT; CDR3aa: CASSGKGTRGEKLFF
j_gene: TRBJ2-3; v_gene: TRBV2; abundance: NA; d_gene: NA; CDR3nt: TGTGCCACGTACAGAAGGACTTTTAACACAGATACGCAGTATTTT; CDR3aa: CATYRRTFNTDTQYF
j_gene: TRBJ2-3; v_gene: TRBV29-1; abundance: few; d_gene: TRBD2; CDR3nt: TGCAGCGCTGGAGCGGGAGCGGCAGATACGCAGTATTTT; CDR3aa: CSAGAGAADTQYF
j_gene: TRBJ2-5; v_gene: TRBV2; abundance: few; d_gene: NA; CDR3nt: TGTGCCGGCGGACGGTACCAAGAGACCCAGTACTTC; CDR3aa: CAGGRYQETQYF
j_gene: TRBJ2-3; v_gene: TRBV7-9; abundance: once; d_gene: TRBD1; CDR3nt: TGTGCCAGCAGCTCAAGGACAGGCGGCACAGATACGCAGTATTTT; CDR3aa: CASSSRTGGTDTQYF
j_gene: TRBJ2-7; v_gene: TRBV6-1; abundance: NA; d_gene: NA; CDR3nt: TGTGCCAGCAGTGAGGGCGGCTACGAGCAGTACTTC; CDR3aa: CASSEGGYEQYF
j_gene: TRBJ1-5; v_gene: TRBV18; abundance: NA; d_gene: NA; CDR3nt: TGTGCCAGCTCACCAGGGGCAGGGATAGGGCAGCCCCAGCATTTT; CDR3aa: CASSPGAGIGQPQHF
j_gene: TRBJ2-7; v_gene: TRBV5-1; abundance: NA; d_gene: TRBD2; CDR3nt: TGCGCCAGCAGCTTGGTACTAGCGGGATCCTACGAGCAGTACTTC; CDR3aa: CASSLVLAGSYEQYF
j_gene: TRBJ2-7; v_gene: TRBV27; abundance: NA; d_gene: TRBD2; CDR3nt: TGTGCCAGCAGTCCTACTCGGAGCGGGGGCTACGAGCAGTACTTC; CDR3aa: CASSPTRSGGYEQYF
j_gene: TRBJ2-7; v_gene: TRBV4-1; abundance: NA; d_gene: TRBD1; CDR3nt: TGCGCCAGCAGCCAAGAGAAACGGGACAGGGGGTACGAGCAGTACTTC; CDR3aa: CASSQEKRDRGYEQYF
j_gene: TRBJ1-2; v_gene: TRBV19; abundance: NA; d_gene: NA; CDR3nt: TGTGCCAGTAGTCCCCCGTTGGACAGACGCCACGGCTACACCTTC; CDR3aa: CASSPPLDRRHGYTF
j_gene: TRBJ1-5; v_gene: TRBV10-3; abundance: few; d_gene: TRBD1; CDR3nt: TGTGCCACGGGACAGGGTCAGTACAATCAGCCCCAGCATTTT; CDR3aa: CATGQGQYNQPQHF
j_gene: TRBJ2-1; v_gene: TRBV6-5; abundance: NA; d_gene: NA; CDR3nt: TGTGCCAGCAGTCCCGACAGGATTTCCTACAATGAGCAGTTCTTC; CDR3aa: CASSPDRISYNEQFF
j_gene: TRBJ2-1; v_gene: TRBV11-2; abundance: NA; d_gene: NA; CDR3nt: TGTGCCAGCAGCCAGGTATGGGGTAAGGACAATGAGCAGTTCTTC; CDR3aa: CASSQVWGKDNEQFF
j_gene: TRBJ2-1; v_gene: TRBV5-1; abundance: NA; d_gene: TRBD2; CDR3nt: TGCGCCAGCAGCCTAGGACTAGCGGGAGGGTCCGATGAGCAGTTCTTC; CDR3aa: CASSLGLAGGSDEQFF
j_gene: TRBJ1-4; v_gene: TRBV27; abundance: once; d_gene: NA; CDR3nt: TGTGCCAGCAGTTTGACGGCCTGGGGTGAAAAACTGTTTTTT; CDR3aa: CASSLTAWGEKLFF
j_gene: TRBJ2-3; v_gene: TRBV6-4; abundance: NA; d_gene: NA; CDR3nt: TGTGCCAGCAGAGAGACAGATACGCAGTATTTT; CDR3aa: CASRETDTQYF
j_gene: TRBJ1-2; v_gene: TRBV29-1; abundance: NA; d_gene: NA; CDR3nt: TGCAGCGTGGTTGCTCAGGGTTTGGGCTATGGCTACACCTTC; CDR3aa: CSVVAQGLGYGYTF
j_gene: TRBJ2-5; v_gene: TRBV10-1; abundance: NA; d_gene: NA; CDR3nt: TGCGCCAGCAGTGAGGGGGGTTCGGAGACCCAGTACTTC; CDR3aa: CASSEGGSETQYF
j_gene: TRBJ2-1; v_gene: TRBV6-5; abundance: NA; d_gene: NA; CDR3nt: TGTGCCAGCGGGTCTAGCGAAAGCTCCTACAATGAGCAGTTCTTC; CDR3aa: CASGSSESSYNEQFF
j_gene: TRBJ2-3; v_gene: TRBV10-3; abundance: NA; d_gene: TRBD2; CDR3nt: TGTGCCATCAGTGGCACCGGGACTAGCGCCGCAGATACGCAGTATTTT; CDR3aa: CAISGTGTSAADTQYF
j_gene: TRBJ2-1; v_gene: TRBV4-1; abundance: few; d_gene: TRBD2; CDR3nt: TGCGCCAGCAGCCAAGAAGGTGGGGGGGGTAGGCTCCTTGAGCAGTTCTTC; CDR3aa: CASSQEGGGGRLLEQFF
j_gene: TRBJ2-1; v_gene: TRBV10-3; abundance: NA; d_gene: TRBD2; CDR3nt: TGTGCCATCAGGGGGACTAGCGGGGGGTACAATGAGCAGTTCTTC; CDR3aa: CAIRGTSGGYNEQFF
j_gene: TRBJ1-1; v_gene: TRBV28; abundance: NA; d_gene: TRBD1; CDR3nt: TGTGCCAGCAGTTCGGGACAGGGGATCTCCACTGAAGCTTTCTTT; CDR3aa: CASSSGQGISTEAFF
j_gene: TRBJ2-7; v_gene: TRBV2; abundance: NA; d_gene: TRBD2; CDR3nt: TGTGCCAGCAGTGAAGCCACGGGGACAGCTGCCTGGGGACTAGCGTCCTACATTTACGAGCAGTACTTC; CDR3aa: CASSEATGTAAWGLASYIYEQYF
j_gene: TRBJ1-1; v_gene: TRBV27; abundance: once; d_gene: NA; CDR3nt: TGTGCCAGCAGGGAAAGGGGGGCCACGGACACTGAAGCTTTCTTT; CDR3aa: CASRERGATDTEAFF
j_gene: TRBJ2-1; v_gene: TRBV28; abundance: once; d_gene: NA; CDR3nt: TGTGCCAGCAGGGTGGGATCCTACAATGAGCAGTTCTTC; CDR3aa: CASRVGSYNEQFF
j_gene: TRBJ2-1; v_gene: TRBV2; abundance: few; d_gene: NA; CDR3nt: TGTGCCAGCAGTGAAGGGCCGGGGTATGAGCAGTTCTTC; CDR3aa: CASSEGPGYEQFF
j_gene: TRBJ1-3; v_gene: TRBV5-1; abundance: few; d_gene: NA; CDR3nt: TGCGCCAGCAGCCCGGGCACAACTGGAAACACCATATATTTT; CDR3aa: CASSPGTTGNTIYF
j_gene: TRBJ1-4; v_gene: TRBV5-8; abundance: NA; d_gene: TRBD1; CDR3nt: TGTGCCAGCAGCTTGCCGGGGACAGGCGAAAAACTGTTTTTT; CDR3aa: CASSLPGTGEKLFF
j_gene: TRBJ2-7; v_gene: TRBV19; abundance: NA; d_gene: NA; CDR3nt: TGTGCCAGTAGTACCGGGGAAGGCTACGAGCAGTACTTC; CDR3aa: CASSTGEGYEQYF
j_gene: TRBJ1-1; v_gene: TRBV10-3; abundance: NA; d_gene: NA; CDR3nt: TGTGCCATCAGTAATACGCTGAGGACTGAAGCTTTCTTT; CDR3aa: CAISNTLRTEAFF
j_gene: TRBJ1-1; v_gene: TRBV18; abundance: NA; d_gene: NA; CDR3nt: TGTGCCAGCTCACCACCGGTAGTGAACACTGAAGCTTTCTTT; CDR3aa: CASSPPVVNTEAFF
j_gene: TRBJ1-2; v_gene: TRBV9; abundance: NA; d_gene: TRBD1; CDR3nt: TGTGCCAGCAGCGCCCGACAGGGCCGGGCTAACTATGGCTACACCTTC; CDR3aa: CASSARQGRANYGYTF
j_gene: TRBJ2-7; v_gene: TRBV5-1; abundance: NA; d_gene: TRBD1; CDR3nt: TGCGCCAGCAGGGCACCGGGACAGGGCTACGAGCAGTACTTC; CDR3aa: CASRAPGQGYEQYF